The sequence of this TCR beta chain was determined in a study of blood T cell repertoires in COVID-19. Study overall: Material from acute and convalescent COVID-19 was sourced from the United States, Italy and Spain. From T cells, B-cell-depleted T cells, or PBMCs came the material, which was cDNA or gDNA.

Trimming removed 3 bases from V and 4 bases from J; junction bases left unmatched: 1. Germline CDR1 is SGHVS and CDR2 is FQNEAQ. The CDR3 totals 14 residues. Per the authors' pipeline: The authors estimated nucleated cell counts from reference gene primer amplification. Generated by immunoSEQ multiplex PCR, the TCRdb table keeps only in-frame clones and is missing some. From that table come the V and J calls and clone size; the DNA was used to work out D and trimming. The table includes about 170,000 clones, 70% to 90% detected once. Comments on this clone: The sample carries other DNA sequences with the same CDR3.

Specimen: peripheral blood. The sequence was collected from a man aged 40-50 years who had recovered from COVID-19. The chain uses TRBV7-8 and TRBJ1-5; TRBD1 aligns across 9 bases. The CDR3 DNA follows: TGTGCCAGCAGCTTGGGGACAGGGAATCAGCCCCAGCATTTT. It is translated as CASSLGTGNQPQHF. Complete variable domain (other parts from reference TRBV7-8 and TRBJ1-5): GAGVSQSPRYKVAKRGQDVALRCDPISGHVSLFWYQQALGQGPEFLTYFQNEAQLDKSGLPSDRFFAERPEGSVSTLKIQRTQQEDSAVYLCASSLGTGNQPQHFGDGTRLSIL.